This record looks at one TCR beta chain sequence and its context. Previously reported methods and listed TCR primers produced the bulk TCR libraries. TCRdb re-analysed the PCR reads in MiXCR, keeping a single row per CDR3 protein. Of around 65,000 distinct CDR3 sequences in the sample, about a fifth are singletons; the top ten hold roughly 1.6%. This entry comes from a study of molecular identifiers for immune sequencing clone quantification. Across the study: In replicates, RNA from about 21,000 or 97,000 naive CD8 cells was split five ways, four sequenced.

This sequence was found in a human donor in good health. Some libraries in this study had Jurkat cell RNA spiked in. Source material: naive CD8+ T cells from blood, with Jurkat cell RNA spiked in. Described subset: FACS-sorted CD8+CD4-CCR7+CD45RA+ naive T cells.

The CDR3 sequence: CASSLGGVQQFF. The DNA of the CDR3 is TGTGCCAGCAGTTTAGGGGGAGTCCAGCAGTTCTTC. The chain has TRBV28 and TRBJ2-1, with D tentatively TRBD1 or TRBD2 (5 bases each). The CDR3 contains 12 residues. The V gene lost 2 bases and the J gene lost 11 bases, with 10 bases spanning the gap. CDR1 is MDHEN and CDR2 is SYDVKM in the germline V gene. Variable domain in full (rest from reference TRBV28 and TRBJ2-1): DVKVTQSSRYLVKRTGEKVFLECVQDMDHENMFWYRQDPGLGLRLIYFSYDVKMKEKGDIPEGYSVSREKKERFSLILESASTNQTSMYLCASSLGGVQQFFGPGTRLTVL.